Listed below are T cell receptor beta chains from one sample, sequenced in a study of blood T cell repertoires in COVID-19. Here immunoSEQ multiplex PCR was the method, and the copy in TCRdb shows in-frame clones only, minus some. The sample gives under 150,000 clones, 70% to 90% of which show up once; approximately 8% is in the top ten. Sequencing was carried out using peripheral blood. These receptors all come from an older woman with COVID-19, enrolled during active disease. Each CDR3 is given with its conserved first and last residue. D genes are given only for firm matches. Size is omitted from some rows. Given values are once, few, many or a class for expanded clones.

NA,TRBJ2-3,TRBV7-8,NA,TGTGCCAGCAGCGCAGGGTTGACAGATACGCAGTATTTT,CASSAGLTDTQYF
NA,TRBJ1-5,TRBV19,NA,TGTGCCAGTAGTATTACGCAGGGTCAGCCCCAGCATTTT,CASSITQGQPQHF
NA,TRBJ2-3,TRBV12-3/TRBV12-4,NA,TGTGCCAGCACCGCTACCGGGAATACGCAGTATTTT,CASTATGNTQYF
NA,TRBJ2-3,TRBV7-2,TRBD2,TGTGCCAGCAGATATAGCGGGGGGGCCATGCCAGATACGCAGTATTTT,CASRYSGGAMPDTQYF
NA,TRBJ2-3,TRBV2,NA,TGTGCCAGCAGTGAAGCGCTTCGGAGGGGAGATACGCAGTATTTT,CASSEALRRGDTQYF
NA,TRBJ1-3,TRBV28,NA,TGTGCCAGCAGTTTATTGGGGTTGAGGGAAAACACCATATATTTT,CASSLLGLRENTIYF
NA,TRBJ2-2,TRBV28,NA,TGTGCCAGCAGTGGCGGGACAGTCGCCGGGGAGCTGTTTTTT,CASSGGTVAGELFF
NA,TRBJ1-5,TRBV4-1,TRBD1,TGCGCCAGCAGCCAACCTGGACAGGGTCATCAGCCCCAGCATTTT,CASSQPGQGHQPQHF
few,TRBJ1-2,TRBV4-2,TRBD1,TGTGCCAGCAGCCAAGACCGGAGTAGAATCGGGACAGGGAGCGGCTATGGCTACACCTTC,CASSQDRSRIGTGSGYGYTF
NA,TRBJ1-2,TRBV27,NA,TGTGCCAGCAGTTTCGCAGGGCCGGGCTATGGCTACACCTTC,CASSFAGPGYGYTF
NA,TRBJ2-5,TRBV15,TRBD2,TGTGCCACCAGCAGAGATCGGCTAGCGGGGCAAGAGACCCAGTACTTC,CATSRDRLAGQETQYF
NA,TRBJ2-2,TRBV7-8,TRBD1,TGTGCCAGCAGCTTTCTACCGGGACAGGGGCCCCCCGGGGAGCTGTTTTTT,CASSFLPGQGPPGELFF
NA,TRBJ2-7,TRBV6-5,TRBD1,TGTGCCAGCAGAGGGGGACAGGGGGTTTCCTACGAGCAGTACTTC,CASRGGQGVSYEQYF
NA,TRBJ1-4,TRBV19,TRBD1,TGTGCCAGCACAGGGACAGGGGGAGAAAAACTGTTTTTT,CASTGTGGEKLFF
NA,TRBJ2-1,TRBV9,TRBD2,TGTGCCAGCAGCGTAGCTGGTAGCGGGGTAAGGGATGAGCAGTTCTTC,CASSVAGSGVRDEQFF
NA,TRBJ2-6,TRBV29-1,NA,TGCAGCGTGGGGCACTCTGGGGCCAACGTCCTGACTTTC,CSVGHSGANVLTF
once,TRBJ2-2,TRBV11-1,NA,TGTGCCAGCAGCAAACCCAGTTCCGGGGAGCTGTTTTTT,CASSKPSSGELFF
NA,TRBJ2-1,TRBV5-1,NA,TGCGCCAGCAGCTGGGGGGAGTACAATGAGCAGTTCTTC,CASSWGEYNEQFF